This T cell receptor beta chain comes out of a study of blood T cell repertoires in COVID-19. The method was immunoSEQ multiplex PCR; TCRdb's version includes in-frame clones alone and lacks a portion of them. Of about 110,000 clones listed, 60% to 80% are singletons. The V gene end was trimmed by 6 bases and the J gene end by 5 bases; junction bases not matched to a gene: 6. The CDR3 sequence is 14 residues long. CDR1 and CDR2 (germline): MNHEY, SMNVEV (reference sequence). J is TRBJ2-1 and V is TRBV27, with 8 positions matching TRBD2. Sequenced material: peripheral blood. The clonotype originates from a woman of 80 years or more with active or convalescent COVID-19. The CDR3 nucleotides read TGTGCCAGCAGCCAGCGGGAGTCCCACAATGAGCAGTTCTTC. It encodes CASSQRESHNEQFF.